This T cell receptor (beta chain) was captured by sequencing in a study of cytomegalovirus exposure and HLA in healthy donors. For the study at large: According to later analysis, the same platform produced the approximately 120 validation and several hundred first-cohort repertoires. Study-level points and caveats: It was around 160 TCR beta chains that were listed as cytomegalovirus-associated.

Here immunoSEQ multiplex PCR was the method, and the copy in TCRdb shows in-frame clones only, minus some. The sample yields 200,000 or so clones, 80% to 90% seen once. Turning to this clone: Its antigen is not identified.

The CDR3 covers 15 residues. V shed 2 bases and J shed 7 bases, with 15 bases lying between them. The sequenced sample was PBMCs. This TCR came from a woman between 18 and 29 years old in good health and CMV-seronegative. The rearrangement joins TRBV23-1 to TRBJ2-4; perhaps TRBD1 as D (5 bases). TRBV23-1 falls under the ORF class, with uncertain function. CDR3 protein: CASSQGAAGGNIQYF. Written as DNA, the CDR3 is TGCGCCAGCAGTCAAGGGGCAGCAGGTGGGAACATTCAGTACTTC.